Listed below are T cell receptor beta chains from one sample, sequenced in a study of cytomegalovirus exposure and HLA in healthy donors. Measured with immunoSEQ multiplex PCR; TCRdb has only the in-frame clones, and not every one. The profile shows about 240,000 clones, roughly four fifths of them singletons. Sequenced sample: PBMCs. These receptor sequences come from a woman in her sixties in good health and CMV-seropositive. Both conserved end residues are trimmed from each CDR3. The D gene is left open where the match is weak.

CDR3aa: ASSQRLAGPNTGELF
d_gene: TRBD2
v_gene: TRBV4-1

CDR3aa: ASSFLAGSNEQF
d_gene: TRBD2
v_gene: TRBV5-1

CDR3aa: ASSRTGNTGELF
d_gene: NA
v_gene: TRBV7-2

CDR3aa: SGGRVDGYT
d_gene: NA
v_gene: TRBV20-1

CDR3aa: ASSHLGQGRGEKLF
d_gene: TRBD1
v_gene: TRBV23-1

CDR3aa: ASEGSGKETQY
d_gene: TRBD2
v_gene: TRBV12-5

CDR3aa: SSSFLASGTGYQY
d_gene: TRBD1
v_gene: TRBV7-9

CDR3aa: ASSEGLAGADTQY
d_gene: TRBD2
v_gene: TRBV2

CDR3aa: ASIGEGTSTDTQY
d_gene: NA
v_gene: TRBV5-4

CDR3aa: ASSQEHTPNEKLF
d_gene: NA
v_gene: TRBV4-1

CDR3aa: ASSPDSSNQPQH
d_gene: NA
v_gene: TRBV2

CDR3aa: ASSYVFGGNQPQH
d_gene: NA
v_gene: TRBV6-5

CDR3aa: ASSYLSGTADGYT
d_gene: TRBD1
v_gene: TRBV7-9

CDR3aa: ASSLWGDQPQH
d_gene: NA
v_gene: TRBV27

CDR3aa: ASNDRTVRNTEAF
d_gene: NA
v_gene: TRBV5-4

CDR3aa: ASSVSYSSYEQY
d_gene: NA
v_gene: TRBV2

CDR3aa: ASSPDRNEQY
d_gene: NA
v_gene: TRBV27

CDR3aa: ASSGGLTDTQY
d_gene: NA
v_gene: TRBV6-1

CDR3aa: AWMRDRALFGGYT
d_gene: TRBD1
v_gene: TRBV30

CDR3aa: ASTPDRSYRGYT
d_gene: NA
v_gene: TRBV19

CDR3aa: ASRSLRVTEAF
d_gene: NA
v_gene: TRBV6-1

CDR3aa: ASSFGQGQPQH
d_gene: TRBD1
v_gene: TRBV10-2

CDR3aa: ASSIFSGDGYT
d_gene: NA
v_gene: TRBV19

CDR3aa: SSSTSGKQY
d_gene: NA
v_gene: TRBV7-9

CDR3aa: AIRTSGDTQY
d_gene: TRBD2
v_gene: TRBV10-3

CDR3aa: ASSWGGLQRGEQY
d_gene: NA
v_gene: TRBV5-8

CDR3aa: ASSIGEAEAF
d_gene: NA
v_gene: TRBV19

CDR3aa: ASSFRATNEKLF
d_gene: NA
v_gene: TRBV5-1

CDR3aa: SIREGRSGGELF
d_gene: TRBD2
v_gene: TRBV7-9

CDR3aa: ASRASGALGLNNEQF
d_gene: NA
v_gene: TRBV28

CDR3aa: ASTPGGALRQVHEQY
d_gene: TRBD2
v_gene: TRBV5-1

CDR3aa: ASRGQANTEAF
d_gene: TRBD1
v_gene: TRBV6-1

CDR3aa: ASSSLTGAGNTIY
d_gene: TRBD1
v_gene: TRBV7-9

CDR3aa: ASSHRDGGETQY
d_gene: NA
v_gene: TRBV7-8

CDR3aa: ASSLTGGEQY
d_gene: TRBD1
v_gene: TRBV11-3

CDR3aa: ASSFFRPSRSYNEQF
d_gene: NA
v_gene: TRBV28

CDR3aa: ASSLDSGGRVEQF
d_gene: TRBD1
v_gene: TRBV11-3

CDR3aa: ASSRGASYEQY
d_gene: NA
v_gene: TRBV5-4

CDR3aa: ASSSTGPTAIGKQF
d_gene: NA
v_gene: TRBV28

CDR3aa: ASSIWAPGTGGQTQY
d_gene: TRBD1
v_gene: TRBV19

CDR3aa: ASSLNRGGYGYT
d_gene: TRBD1
v_gene: TRBV28

CDR3aa: ASSGAGLAASYEQY
d_gene: TRBD2
v_gene: TRBV28

CDR3aa: ASSRNAGGTDTQY
d_gene: TRBD2
v_gene: TRBV5-1

CDR3aa: ASSFQGVPLYEQY
d_gene: TRBD1
v_gene: TRBV6-1

CDR3aa: ASSTKPGQSNQPQH
d_gene: TRBD1
v_gene: TRBV7-3

CDR3aa: ASSEQAAYEQY
d_gene: NA
v_gene: TRBV5-1

CDR3aa: ASTGAGGEKLF
d_gene: TRBD1
v_gene: TRBV6-6

CDR3aa: ASTGGMNQPQH
d_gene: NA
v_gene: TRBV16

CDR3aa: SVERGPGETQY
d_gene: TRBD1
v_gene: TRBV29-1

CDR3aa: ASSGQLNTEAF
d_gene: NA
v_gene: TRBV10-2

CDR3aa: ASSLGDRGYEQY
d_gene: TRBD1
v_gene: TRBV5-1